The 27 T cell receptor beta chains below were found in one sample sequenced in a study of graft-versus-host responses after intestinal transplantation. The antigens these receptors bind are not known. This table comes from immunoSEQ multiplex PCR, and its TCRdb copy is limited to in-frame clones, with some not included. The sample records fewer than 120,000 clones, just over 90% being singletons. The specimen was unstimulated CD8+ T cells sorted from spleen or lymph node cells, collected before intestinal transplant. The receptors come from a human donor who received an intestinal transplant.

V usage is TRBV7-9 and J usage is TRBJ2-7; the match to TRBD2 covers 11 bases. The CDR3 is 14 residues long. V was clipped by 6 bases and J by 5 bases; unmatched bases: 6. CDR1 and CDR2 from the germline V gene are SEHNR and FQNEAQ (reference sequence). As DNA, the CDR3 is TGTGCCAGCAGTCAGACTAGCGGGGACCACGAGCAGTACTTC. Translation: CASSQTSGDHEQYF.

CDR3: CASSWTLEDTEAFF. The CDR3 nucleotides read TGTGCCAGCAGTTGGACATTAGAAGACACTGAAGCTTTCTTT. The chain recombines TRBV2 with TRBJ1-1; D may be TRBD1 (5 bases). Germline assignment: CDR1 SNHLY and CDR2 FYNNEI. V was cut by 5 bases and J by 3 bases, with 13 bases left in between. CDR3 length equals 14 residues.

The J gene is TRBJ2-7, the V gene TRBV14; TRBD2 matches at 7 bases. The CDR3 contains 14 residues. Unmatched junction bases numbered 4, after V lost 4 bases and J lost 1 base. CDR1 and CDR2 from the germline V gene are SGHDN and FVKESK. CDR3 DNA sequence: TGTGCCAGCAGCCCCGGACTAGGTTCCTACGAGCAGTACTTC. Amino acids: CASSPGLGSYEQYF.

The chain recombines TRBV28 with TRBJ2-5; 9 bases map to TRBD1. V lost 6 bases to trimming and J lost 5 bases; unmatched junction nucleotides: 10. The CDR3 loop spans 15 amino acids. Germline CDR1 MDHEN, CDR2 SYDVKM. The CDR3 reads CASSPTGTGYETQYF. DNA for the CDR3: TGTGCCAGCAGCCCCACCGGGACAGGGTACGAGACCCAGTACTTC. Full variable domain (outside the CDR3, taken from reference TRBV28 and TRBJ2-5): DVKVTQSSRYLVKRTGEKVFLECVQDMDHENMFWYRQDPGLGLRLIYFSYDVKMKEKGDIPEGYSVSREKKERFSLILESASTNQTSMYLCASSPTGTGYETQYFGPGTRLLVL.

The chain uses TRBV6-5 and TRBJ1-3, with a possible D match to TRBD1 (5 bases). The V gene's germline CDR1 is MNHEY and CDR2 SVGAGI. The V and J ends lost 2 bases and 4 bases respectively, with 9 bases between them. This CDR3 is built from 14 residues. CDR3 residues: CASSYGGRGNTIYF. The CDR3 region has the DNA TGTGCCAGCAGTTACGGGGGTCGGGGAAACACCATATATTTT.

The chain uses TRBV19 and TRBJ1-5, with TRBD1 matching over 9 bases. Germline CDR1 and CDR2: LNHDA and SQIVND (reference sequence). The CDR3 runs to 15 residues. Losses at the gene ends were 3 bases for V and 7 bases for J; bases not matched to a gene: 7. This CDR3 reads CASSIQTGGWQPQHF. DNA for the CDR3: TGTGCCAGTAGTATCCAGACAGGGGGATGGCAGCCCCAGCATTTT.

The chain links TRBV27 to TRBJ2-6; D remains unclear. This CDR3 is built from 13 residues. The germline V gene encodes CDR1 MNHEY and CDR2 SMNVEV (reference sequence). Trimming took 2 bases from V and 4 from J, leaving 3 bases between them. The CDR3 DNA follows: TGTGCCAGCAGTTTAAGGGGGGCCAACGTCCTGACTTTC. Its protein is CASSLRGANVLTF. Variable domain in full (rest from reference TRBV27 and TRBJ2-6): EAQVTQNPRYLITVTGKKLTVTCSQNMNHEYMSWYRQDPGLGLRQIYYSMNVEVTDKGDVPEGYKVSRKEKRNFPLILESPSPNQTSLYFCASSLRGANVLTFGAGSRLTVL.

This clone has a handful of counts. This chain links TRBV6-1 with TRBJ2-7; D might be TRBD2 (6 bases). V lost 7 bases to trimming and J lost 7 bases, with 14 bases between them. CDR3 size: 12 residues. Germline values: CDR1 MNHNS, CDR2 SASEGT. In nucleotides, the CDR3 is TGTGCCAGCACCCCCCAGGCGGGGGAGCAGTACTTC. This codes for CASTPQAGEQYF.

The chain has TRBV6-5 and TRBJ2-1; no reliable D call. The CDR3 extends over 16 amino acids. CDR1 is MNHEY, CDR2 SVGAGI, per germline. Trimming took off 2 bases at V and 0 bases at J, with 11 bases between the two ends. Written as DNA, the CDR3 is TGTGCCAGCAGTTACGTTAGCCGGCGCTCCTACAATGAGCAGTTCTTC. It translates to CASSYVSRRSYNEQFF.

The rearrangement joins TRBV7-6 to TRBJ1-2; TRBD1 matches at 7 bases. Looked up from germline, CDR1 is SGHVS and CDR2 is FNYEAQ. This CDR3 is 13 amino acids long. Trimming took 2 bases from V and 6 from J; bases not matched to a gene: 3. CDR3 residues: CASSLTGVDGYTF. In DNA, the CDR3 is TGTGCCAGCAGCTTAACAGGGGTGGATGGCTACACCTTC.

This chain links TRBV29-1 with TRBJ2-3; maybe TRBD2 (6 bases). Trimming shortened V by 8 bases and J by 5 bases, and 17 bases separated the two germline ends. Per the germline V gene, CDR1 is SQVTM and CDR2 is ANQGSEA. This CDR3 spans 13 amino acids. CDR3 sequence reads: CSIRPWGGDTQYF. In DNA form, the CDR3 reads TGCAGCATCCGACCATGGGGAGGAGATACGCAGTATTTT.

The chain combines TRBV18 with TRBJ2-7; D gene uncertain. This CDR3 is 14 amino acids long. Trimming took 3 bases from V and 7 from J, leaving 16 bases between them. Germline lookup yields CDR1 KGHSH and CDR2 LQKENI. The CDR3 region is CASSPVDRAWEQYF. The CDR3 DNA sequence: TGTGCCAGCTCACCGGTTGACCGGGCTTGGGAGCAGTACTTC.

V gene TRBV7-9 combines with J gene TRBJ1-2; weak D call: TRBD1 (5 bases). Trimming cost V 5 bases and J 6 bases, with 22 bases left between them. There are 16 residues in the CDR3. Germline V gene lookup returns CDR1 SEHNR and CDR2 FQNEAQ (reference sequence). The CDR3 bases are TGTGCCAGCAGCCTCTCTGGGACGGGTGGAGGACATGGCTACACCTTC. Amino acids: CASSLSGTGGGHGYTF.

The chain employs TRBV7-8 and TRBJ2-7; D is unresolved. Between the trimmed V and J ends, which lost 0 bases and 0 bases, there was a span of 15 bases. This CDR3 is 17 amino acids long. The germline V gene has CDR1 SGHVS and CDR2 FQNEAQ. The CDR3 reads CASSLAPLMMASYEQYF. In nucleotides, the CDR3 is TGTGCCAGCAGCTTAGCCCCTCTGATGATGGCCTCCTACGAGCAGTACTTC. Based on the CDR3 plus reference TRBV7-8 and TRBJ2-7, the full variable domain is GAGVSQSPRYKVAKRGQDVALRCDPISGHVSLFWYQQALGQGPEFLTYFQNEAQLDKSGLPSDRFFAERPEGSVSTLKIQRTQQEDSAVYLCASSLAPLMMASYEQYFGPGTRLTVT.

This clone was recorded only once. V usage is TRBV29-1 and J usage is TRBJ1-1; D gene unclear. The V end was cut by 6 bases, the J end by 1 base, with 9 bases between. The CDR3 runs 12 residues. Germline V CDR1 and CDR2: SQVTM, ANQGSEA. This chain's CDR3 is CSVESWNTEAFF. The CDR3 coding sequence is TGCAGCGTCGAGTCCTGGAACACTGAAGCTTTCTTT.

V usage is TRBV28 and J usage is TRBJ2-7; the D gene is possibly TRBD2 (5 bases). V dropped 3 bases and J dropped 3 bases, with 9 bases sitting between them. The germline CDR1 and CDR2 sequences are MDHEN and SYDVKM. The CDR3 sequence is 13 residues long. The CDR3 bases are TGTGCCAGCAGTTTTCGGGAACTCTACGAGCAGTACTTC. This codes for CASSFRELYEQYF. The variable domain in full, completed from reference TRBV28 and TRBJ2-7, reads DVKVTQSSRYLVKRTGEKVFLECVQDMDHENMFWYRQDPGLGLRLIYFSYDVKMKEKGDIPEGYSVSREKKERFSLILESASTNQTSMYLCASSFRELYEQYFGPGTRLTVT.

The chain has TRBV9 and TRBJ2-5; no firm D call. With the DNA end fitting TRBJ2-7 better, the J assignment may be wrong. CDR3 length equals 16 residues. Germline CDR1 reads SGDLS; CDR2 reads YYNGEE. CDR3 in amino acids: CASSPTGDSRTYEQYF. In DNA form, the CDR3 reads TGTGCCAGCAGCCCAACCGGAGATAGCAGAACCTACGAGCAGTACTTC.

This sequence joins TRBV13 and TRBJ2-7, with D possibly being TRBD2 (5 bases). CDR3 length equals 12 residues. Germline values: CDR1 PRHDT, CDR2 FYEKMQ (reference sequence). Trimming removed 5 bases from V and 3 bases from J, with 8 bases in between. In DNA, the CDR3 is TGTGCCAGCAGCGTCGGGGACTACGAGCAGTACTTC. This codes for CASSVGDYEQYF.

The chain uses TRBV9 and TRBJ2-1; TRBD1 aligns across 12 bases. The CDR3 loop spans 17 amino acids. V was pared by 4 bases and J by 7 bases, with 12 bases of the junction left unmatched. Germline values: CDR1 SGDLS, CDR2 YYNGEE. CDR3 protein: CASSSQAPGQGANEQFF. The CDR3 nucleotides read TGTGCCAGCAGCTCCCAGGCTCCGGGACAGGGGGCAAATGAGCAGTTCTTC.

The chain uses TRBV7-2 and TRBJ1-2; no clear D. The V end was cut by 2 bases, the J end by 8 bases, with 9 bases between. Germline CDR1 reads SGHTA; CDR2 reads FQGNSA. CDR3 length: 12 amino acids. CDR3 loop: CASSLSLGGYTF. CDR3 in DNA: TGTGCCAGCAGCTTAAGCCTCGGCGGCTACACCTTC.

This clone showed up just once. The genes are TRBV7-2 and TRBJ2-1; D not certain. The CDR3 contains 12 residues. V gave up 5 bases and J gave up 10 bases, with 12 bases separating them. Germline V lookup: CDR1 SGHTA, CDR2 FQGNSA. The CDR3 DNA sequence: TGTGCCAGCAGCCCGGACGGCAGAGAGCAGTTCTTC. Translating it yields CASSPDGREQFF.

The chain recombines TRBV19 with TRBJ1-2; tentatively, D is TRBD1 (6 bases). This CDR3 is built from 12 residues. Germline V gives CDR1 LNHDA, CDR2 SQIVND (reference sequence). Deletions cut 6 bases from V and 7 bases from J, with 12 bases between. DNA for the CDR3: TGTGCCAGTAGGAGGCCAGGGGTTGGCTACACCTTC. Amino acid sequence: CASRRPGVGYTF.

The chain links TRBV18 to TRBJ2-1; unclear D gene. Trimming shortened V by 5 bases and J by 8 bases, and 7 bases separated the two germline ends. CDR3 length: 11 residues. Germline V gives CDR1 KGHSH, CDR2 LQKENI. The CDR3 DNA reads as TGTGCCAGCTCATATGGCTATGAGCAGTTCTTC. This codes for CASSYGYEQFF.

The chain links TRBV10-2 to TRBJ2-3, with D unclear. V gave up 7 bases and J gave up 8 bases, with 4 bases separating them. The CDR3 has 9 amino acids. Germline loops: CDR1 WSHSY, CDR2 SAAADI. The CDR3: CASKGTQYF. DNA for the CDR3: TGCGCCAGCAAGGGTACGCAGTATTTT.

The rearrangement links TRBV5-5 to TRBJ2-1; tentative D call: TRBD2 (5 bases). CDR1 and CDR2 from the germline V gene are SGHKS and YYEKEE (reference sequence). The CDR3 is 15 amino acids. The V end was cut by 2 bases, the J end by 8 bases, with 17 bases between. CDR3 region: CASSLGPRSGDEQFF. CDR3 bases: TGTGCCAGCAGCTTAGGTCCCAGGAGCGGCGATGAGCAGTTCTTC.

The chain links TRBV28 to TRBJ2-1, with 7 bases lining up with TRBD1. CDR3 length: 14 amino acids. Germline values: CDR1 MDHEN, CDR2 SYDVKM. V trimming: 7 bases; J trimming: 6 bases; junction bases outside the gene matches: 9. The CDR3 bases are TGTGCCAGCAACTCCGGACAGGAGCTCAATGAGCAGTTCTTC. Its protein product is CASNSGQELNEQFF.

The chain is built from TRBV10-3 and TRBJ2-1; D uncertain. This CDR3 has 17 amino acids. Germline V lookup: CDR1 ENHRY, CDR2 SYGVKD. Trimming left V 8 bases short and J 0 bases short, with 20 bases between. CDR3 bases: TGTGCCATCGGTCTGCCTAGGGTTACCAGCTCCTACAATGAGCAGTTCTTC. Protein product: CAIGLPRVTSSYNEQFF.